These T cell receptor beta chains were read from a single sample in a study of blood T cell repertoires in COVID-19. Produced via immunoSEQ multiplex PCR; TCRdb's table is partial and in-frame only. The sample contains roughly 87,000 clones, approximately 75% of which appear only once. Sequencing was done on a sample of peripheral blood. The source is a woman aged 50 to 60 with acute or convalescent COVID-19. Both conserved end residues are part of each CDR3. Each record gives: J gene, clone size, V gene, D gene, CDR3 protein, CDR3 DNA. D genes are given only for firm matches. Only part of the rows carry a size: once, few, many, or a class if the clone is expanded.

j_gene: TRBJ2-3; abundance: NA; v_gene: TRBV24-1; d_gene: TRBD1; CDR3aa: CATSEPGQGTDTQYF; CDR3nt: TGTGCCACCAGTGAACCGGGACAGGGCACAGATACGCAGTATTTT
j_gene: TRBJ2-3; abundance: NA; v_gene: TRBV7-9; d_gene: TRBD2; CDR3aa: CASSPRGGTITDTQYF; CDR3nt: TGTGCCAGCAGCCCCCGGGGGGGGACGATTACAGATACGCAGTATTTT
j_gene: TRBJ1-2; abundance: few; v_gene: TRBV7-2; d_gene: TRBD1; CDR3aa: CASSPRRVTGDNGYTF; CDR3nt: TGTGCCAGCAGCCCTCGCCGGGTTACAGGGGATAATGGCTACACCTTC
j_gene: TRBJ2-5; abundance: few; v_gene: TRBV10-3; d_gene: NA; CDR3aa: CATQGPSGETQYF; CDR3nt: TGTGCCACCCAGGGTCCCTCCGGGGAGACCCAGTACTTC
j_gene: TRBJ2-3; abundance: NA; v_gene: TRBV4-1; d_gene: TRBD2; CDR3aa: CASSQVAGGSTDTQYF; CDR3nt: TGCGCCAGCAGCCAAGTGGCGGGGGGGAGCACAGATACGCAGTATTTT
j_gene: TRBJ1-2; abundance: NA; v_gene: TRBV15; d_gene: TRBD1; CDR3aa: CATSREGLAGGSGYTF; CDR3nt: TGTGCCACCAGCAGAGAAGGTCTTGCAGGGGGCAGTGGCTACACCTTC
j_gene: TRBJ1-2; abundance: NA; v_gene: TRBV14; d_gene: TRBD1; CDR3aa: CASSRDRSYGYTF; CDR3nt: TGTGCCAGCAGTCGGGACAGATCCTATGGCTACACCTTC
j_gene: TRBJ1-6; abundance: NA; v_gene: TRBV7-9; d_gene: NA; CDR3aa: CASSLGISSSPLHF; CDR3nt: TGTGCCAGCAGCTTAGGCATATCAAGCTCACCCCTCCACTTT
j_gene: TRBJ2-3; abundance: NA; v_gene: TRBV9; d_gene: TRBD2; CDR3aa: CASSGSSGGPRTDTQYF; CDR3nt: TGTGCCAGCAGCGGATCTAGCGGGGGGCCACGCACAGATACGCAGTATTTT
j_gene: TRBJ1-1; abundance: NA; v_gene: TRBV4-3; d_gene: NA; CDR3aa: CASSQLEGTEAFF; CDR3nt: TGCGCCAGCAGCCAATTGGAGGGCACTGAAGCTTTCTTT
j_gene: TRBJ2-3; abundance: NA; v_gene: TRBV7-8; d_gene: NA; CDR3aa: CASRDIVTDTQYF; CDR3nt: TGTGCCAGCAGGGACATAGTGACAGATACGCAGTATTTT
j_gene: TRBJ1-1; abundance: NA; v_gene: TRBV5-1; d_gene: NA; CDR3aa: CASSLEVGTEAFF; CDR3nt: TGCGCCAGCAGCTTGGAGGTCGGGACTGAAGCTTTCTTT
j_gene: TRBJ2-1; abundance: NA; v_gene: TRBV5-1; d_gene: NA; CDR3aa: CASKSTGGLNNEQFF; CDR3nt: TGCGCCAGCAAGTCTACGGGGGGCCTCAACAATGAGCAGTTCTTC
j_gene: TRBJ2-5; abundance: NA; v_gene: TRBV4-1; d_gene: NA; CDR3aa: CASSQPTPGGQETQYF; CDR3nt: TGCGCCAGCAGCCAACCTACCCCCGGGGGCCAAGAGACCCAGTACTTC
j_gene: TRBJ1-6; abundance: NA; v_gene: TRBV5-1; d_gene: NA; CDR3aa: CASSGGEFSSPLHF; CDR3nt: TGCGCCAGCAGCGGGGGGGAATTTAGTTCACCCCTCCACTTT
j_gene: TRBJ1-4; abundance: NA; v_gene: TRBV2; d_gene: NA; CDR3aa: CASSPQGATNEKLFF; CDR3nt: TGTGCCAGCAGTCCACAGGGAGCAACTAATGAAAAACTGTTTTTT
j_gene: TRBJ1-1; abundance: NA; v_gene: TRBV18; d_gene: NA; CDR3aa: CASSWHINTEAFF; CDR3nt: TGTGCCAGCTCATGGCATATCAACACTGAAGCTTTCTTT
j_gene: TRBJ1-2; abundance: NA; v_gene: TRBV9; d_gene: NA; CDR3aa: CASSVALAGTGGGYTF; CDR3nt: TGTGCCAGCAGCGTAGCTCTCGCAGGGACCGGGGGGGGCTACACCTTC
j_gene: TRBJ1-2; abundance: NA; v_gene: TRBV3-1/TRBV3-2; d_gene: TRBD1; CDR3aa: CASSQDQGTVYGYTF; CDR3nt: TGTGCCAGCAGCCAAGATCAGGGGACAGTCTATGGCTACACCTTC
j_gene: TRBJ1-6; abundance: NA; v_gene: TRBV5-1; d_gene: TRBD1; CDR3aa: CASSFLGQGSPLHF; CDR3nt: TGCGCCAGCAGCTTTCTCGGACAGGGTTCACCCCTCCACTTT
j_gene: TRBJ2-3; abundance: NA; v_gene: TRBV15; d_gene: NA; CDR3aa: CATSRESASTDTQYF; CDR3nt: TGTGCCACCAGCCGGGAGTCGGCTAGCACAGATACGCAGTATTTT
j_gene: TRBJ2-1; abundance: NA; v_gene: TRBV5-8; d_gene: NA; CDR3aa: CASSPSGLVLNEQFF; CDR3nt: TGTGCCAGCAGCCCCTCGGGACTCGTCCTTAATGAGCAGTTCTTC
j_gene: TRBJ1-2; abundance: NA; v_gene: TRBV9; d_gene: NA; CDR3aa: CASSVLRGGLEGYTF; CDR3nt: TGTGCCAGCAGCGTTCTAAGAGGGGGATTAGAAGGCTACACCTTC
j_gene: TRBJ1-5; abundance: NA; v_gene: TRBV5-1; d_gene: NA; CDR3aa: CASSPGAGGNQPQHF; CDR3nt: TGCGCCAGCAGCCCTGGTGCAGGGGGCAATCAGCCCCAGCATTTT
j_gene: TRBJ1-3; abundance: NA; v_gene: TRBV7-9; d_gene: NA; CDR3aa: CASSLRGWQLGSGNTIYF; CDR3nt: TGTGCCAGCAGCTTAAGAGGGTGGCAGCTCGGTAGTGGAAACACCATATATTTT
j_gene: TRBJ1-2; abundance: few; v_gene: TRBV28; d_gene: NA; CDR3aa: CASSFGGNFGYTF; CDR3nt: TGTGCCAGCAGTTTCGGGGGGAACTTCGGCTACACCTTC
j_gene: TRBJ1-2; abundance: NA; v_gene: TRBV12-3/TRBV12-4; d_gene: NA; CDR3aa: CASSSPGGGGYTF; CDR3nt: TGTGCCAGCAGTTCCCCTGGGGGGGGCGGCTACACCTTC
j_gene: TRBJ2-5; abundance: NA; v_gene: TRBV28; d_gene: TRBD2; CDR3aa: CASSLSGGAKETQYF; CDR3nt: TGTGCCAGCAGTCTTAGCGGGGGAGCGAAAGAGACCCAGTACTTC
j_gene: TRBJ2-4; abundance: NA; v_gene: TRBV4-3; d_gene: NA; CDR3aa: CASSQSAGLGKNIQYF; CDR3nt: TGCGCCAGCAGCCAAAGTGCAGGGTTGGGCAAAAACATTCAGTACTTC
j_gene: TRBJ1-1; abundance: NA; v_gene: TRBV6-5; d_gene: NA; CDR3aa: CASSYGAGWDTEAFF; CDR3nt: TGTGCCAGCAGTTACGGCGCAGGATGGGACACTGAAGCTTTCTTT
j_gene: TRBJ2-7; abundance: few; v_gene: TRBV28; d_gene: TRBD1; CDR3aa: CASSPLDRVEQYF; CDR3nt: TGTGCCAGCAGTCCCCTGGACAGGGTCGAGCAGTACTTC
j_gene: TRBJ1-1; abundance: NA; v_gene: TRBV28; d_gene: TRBD1; CDR3aa: CASSLGQPEAFF; CDR3nt: TGTGCCAGCAGTTTGGGACAGCCTGAAGCTTTCTTT
j_gene: TRBJ1-6; abundance: once; v_gene: TRBV6-1; d_gene: NA; CDR3aa: CASSENGGRPGSPLHF; CDR3nt: TGTGCCAGCAGTGAAAATGGCGGCAGGCCGGGGTCACCCCTCCACTTT
j_gene: TRBJ1-3; abundance: NA; v_gene: TRBV13; d_gene: NA; CDR3aa: CASSLGRAGNTIYF; CDR3nt: TGTGCCAGCAGCTTAGGGAGGGCTGGAAACACCATATATTTT
j_gene: TRBJ1-5; abundance: NA; v_gene: TRBV7-2; d_gene: NA; CDR3aa: CASSGVSGGNQPQHF; CDR3nt: TGTGCCAGCAGCGGAGTAAGTGGGGGGAATCAGCCCCAGCATTTT
j_gene: TRBJ1-2; abundance: NA; v_gene: TRBV6-2/TRBV6-3; d_gene: NA; CDR3aa: CASSGASGYTF; CDR3nt: TGTGCCAGCAGTGGGGCGAGTGGCTACACCTTC
j_gene: TRBJ1-6; abundance: NA; v_gene: TRBV19; d_gene: NA; CDR3aa: CASSPPVDNSPLHF; CDR3nt: TGTGCCAGTAGCCCACCGGTAGATAATTCACCCCTCCACTTT
j_gene: TRBJ1-5; abundance: NA; v_gene: TRBV28; d_gene: TRBD1; CDR3aa: CASRKQGERNQPQHF; CDR3nt: TGTGCCAGCAGAAAACAGGGGGAACGCAATCAGCCCCAGCATTTT
j_gene: TRBJ1-6; abundance: once; v_gene: TRBV4-3; d_gene: NA; CDR3aa: CASSQEAAGLRSPLHF; CDR3nt: TGCGCCAGCAGCCAAGAGGCCGCAGGGCTTAGATCACCCCTCCACTTT
j_gene: TRBJ2-7; abundance: NA; v_gene: TRBV3-1/TRBV3-2; d_gene: NA; CDR3aa: CASRARGSEQYF; CDR3nt: TGTGCCAGCAGAGCGAGGGGGAGCGAGCAGTACTTC
j_gene: TRBJ2-7; abundance: NA; v_gene: TRBV5-1; d_gene: NA; CDR3aa: CASSLHRDAYEQYF; CDR3nt: TGCGCCAGCAGCTTGCACAGGGATGCCTACGAGCAGTACTTC
j_gene: TRBJ1-2; abundance: few; v_gene: TRBV27; d_gene: TRBD1; CDR3aa: CASRTGTGGGRWDGYTF; CDR3nt: TGTGCCAGCCGAACCGGGACAGGGGGCGGGAGATGGGATGGCTACACCTTC
j_gene: TRBJ2-7; abundance: NA; v_gene: TRBV13; d_gene: TRBD1; CDR3aa: CASSHRDSEAYEQYF; CDR3nt: TGTGCCAGCAGCCATCGGGACAGCGAAGCCTACGAGCAGTACTTC
j_gene: TRBJ1-1; abundance: NA; v_gene: TRBV19; d_gene: TRBD1; CDR3aa: CASSPRDRGVWATEAFF; CDR3nt: TGTGCCAGTAGTCCGCGGGACAGGGGAGTTTGGGCCACTGAAGCTTTCTTT
j_gene: TRBJ1-5; abundance: few; v_gene: TRBV7-3; d_gene: NA; CDR3aa: CASSPDIRPQHF; CDR3nt: TGTGCCAGCAGCCCCGACATAAGGCCCCAGCATTTT
j_gene: TRBJ1-1; abundance: few; v_gene: TRBV10-3; d_gene: NA; CDR3aa: CAIRPDRVNTEAFF; CDR3nt: TGTGCCATCAGGCCAGACAGAGTGAACACTGAAGCTTTCTTT
j_gene: TRBJ1-1; abundance: NA; v_gene: TRBV7-9; d_gene: TRBD1; CDR3aa: CASSLVGQGAHTEAFF; CDR3nt: TGTGCCAGCAGCTTAGTTGGACAGGGGGCGCACACTGAAGCTTTCTTT
j_gene: TRBJ2-1; abundance: NA; v_gene: TRBV3-1/TRBV3-2; d_gene: TRBD2; CDR3aa: CASSETSGSYNEQFF; CDR3nt: TGTGCCAGCAGCGAGACTAGCGGCTCCTACAATGAGCAGTTCTTC
j_gene: TRBJ1-2; abundance: NA; v_gene: TRBV10-3; d_gene: NA; CDR3aa: CAISISGGLDGYTF; CDR3nt: TGTGCCATCAGTATCTCAGGAGGGCTTGATGGCTACACCTTC
j_gene: TRBJ1-2; abundance: NA; v_gene: TRBV7-9; d_gene: NA; CDR3aa: CASSFVGLSRDGYTF; CDR3nt: TGTGCCAGCAGCTTCGTAGGCCTTAGCCGAGATGGCTACACCTTC
j_gene: TRBJ2-7; abundance: NA; v_gene: TRBV27; d_gene: TRBD1; CDR3aa: CASSLEPTGVYEQYF; CDR3nt: TGTGCCAGCAGTCTGGAGCCGACAGGGGTCTACGAGCAGTACTTC
j_gene: TRBJ2-1; abundance: NA; v_gene: TRBV27; d_gene: NA; CDR3aa: CASSLMLTGLNNEQFF; CDR3nt: TGTGCCAGCAGTTTAATGTTGACAGGCCTTAACAATGAGCAGTTCTTC
j_gene: TRBJ1-1; abundance: NA; v_gene: TRBV2; d_gene: TRBD1; CDR3aa: CASSFGPRGTEAFF; CDR3nt: TGTGCCAGCAGTTTTGGACCCAGGGGGACTGAAGCTTTCTTT
j_gene: TRBJ2-6; abundance: NA; v_gene: TRBV5-5; d_gene: NA; CDR3aa: CASSLEGTRLARVNVLTF; CDR3nt: TGTGCCAGCAGCTTGGAAGGGACACGCCTTGCTCGAGTCAACGTCCTGACTTTC
j_gene: TRBJ2-7; abundance: NA; v_gene: TRBV18; d_gene: NA; CDR3aa: CASSPAGQMEQYF; CDR3nt: TGTGCCAGCTCCCCGGCGGGCCAGATGGAGCAGTACTTC
j_gene: TRBJ1-2; abundance: few; v_gene: TRBV5-4; d_gene: NA; CDR3aa: CASSLDRYYGYTF; CDR3nt: TGTGCCAGCAGCTTGGACAGATACTATGGCTACACCTTC
j_gene: TRBJ1-5; abundance: NA; v_gene: TRBV13; d_gene: NA; CDR3aa: CASSLGPDQPQHF; CDR3nt: TGTGCCAGCAGCTTAGGCCCGGATCAGCCCCAGCATTTT
j_gene: TRBJ1-5; abundance: NA; v_gene: TRBV6-1; d_gene: NA; CDR3aa: CASSENLSNQPQHF; CDR3nt: TGTGCCAGCAGTGAAAATCTTAGCAATCAGCCCCAGCATTTT
j_gene: TRBJ1-4; abundance: few; v_gene: TRBV10-2; d_gene: TRBD1; CDR3aa: CASAGGGLNEKLFF; CDR3nt: TGCGCCAGCGCAGGGGGCGGTTTAAATGAAAAACTGTTTTTT
j_gene: TRBJ2-1; abundance: NA; v_gene: TRBV13; d_gene: TRBD2; CDR3aa: CASSLRTSGGITQKYNEQFF; CDR3nt: TGTGCCAGCAGCTTACGTACTAGCGGGGGCATAACCCAAAAGTACAATGAGCAGTTCTTC